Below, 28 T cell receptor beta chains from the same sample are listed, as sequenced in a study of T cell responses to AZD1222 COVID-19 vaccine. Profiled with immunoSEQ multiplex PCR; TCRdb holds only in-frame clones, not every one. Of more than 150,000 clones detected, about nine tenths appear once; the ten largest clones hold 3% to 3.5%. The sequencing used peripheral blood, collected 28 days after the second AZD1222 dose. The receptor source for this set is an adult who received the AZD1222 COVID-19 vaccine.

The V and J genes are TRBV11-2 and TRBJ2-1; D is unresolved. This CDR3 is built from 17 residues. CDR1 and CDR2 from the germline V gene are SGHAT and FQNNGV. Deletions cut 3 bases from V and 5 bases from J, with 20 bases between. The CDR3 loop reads CASSFNQWVGGNNEQFF. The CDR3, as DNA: TGTGCCAGCAGCTTCAATCAGTGGGTAGGCGGCAACAATGAGCAGTTCTTC.

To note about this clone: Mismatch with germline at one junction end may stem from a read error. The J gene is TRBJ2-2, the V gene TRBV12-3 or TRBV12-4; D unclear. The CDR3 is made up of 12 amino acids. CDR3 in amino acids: CGGRANTGELFF. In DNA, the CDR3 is TGCGGTGGCCGGGCGAACACCGGGGAGCTGTTTTTT.

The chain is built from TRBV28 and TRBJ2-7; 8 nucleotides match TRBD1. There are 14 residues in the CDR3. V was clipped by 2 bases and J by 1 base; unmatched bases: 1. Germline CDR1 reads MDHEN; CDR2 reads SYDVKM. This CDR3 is CASSLRQGSYEQYF. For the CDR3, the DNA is TGTGCCAGCAGTTTAAGACAGGGGTCCTACGAGCAGTACTTC.

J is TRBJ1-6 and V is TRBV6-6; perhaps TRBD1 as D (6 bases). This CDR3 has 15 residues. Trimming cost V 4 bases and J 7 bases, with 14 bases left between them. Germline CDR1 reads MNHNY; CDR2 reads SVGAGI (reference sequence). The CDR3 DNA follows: TGTGCCAGCAGTTTCGGACAGCAACCGAATTCACCCCTCCACTTT. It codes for CASSFGQQPNSPLHF.

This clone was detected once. The chain's CDR3 is CAWSTGDSYEQYF. In DNA form, the CDR3 reads TGTGCCTGGAGTACAGGGGACTCCTACGAGCAGTACTTC. The chain links TRBV30 to TRBJ2-7; 7 nucleotides line up with TRBD1. V lost 2 bases, J lost 0 bases, and 1 base stayed unmatched. The CDR3 length is 13 residues. CDR1 is GTSNPN and CDR2 is SVGIG in the germline V gene (reference sequence).

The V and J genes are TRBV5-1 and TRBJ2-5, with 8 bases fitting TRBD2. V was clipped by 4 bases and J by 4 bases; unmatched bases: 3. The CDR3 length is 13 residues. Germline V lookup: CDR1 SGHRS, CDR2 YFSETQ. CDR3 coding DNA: TGCGCCAGCAGCACACTAGCGGCAGAGACCCAGTACTTC. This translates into CASSTLAAETQYF.

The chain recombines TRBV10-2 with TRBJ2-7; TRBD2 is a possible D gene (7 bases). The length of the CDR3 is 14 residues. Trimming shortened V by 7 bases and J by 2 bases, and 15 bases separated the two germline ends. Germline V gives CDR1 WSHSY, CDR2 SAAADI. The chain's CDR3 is CASKSTGGPYEQYF. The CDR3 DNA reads TGCGCCAGCAAGTCGACGGGGGGCCCCTACGAGCAGTACTTC.

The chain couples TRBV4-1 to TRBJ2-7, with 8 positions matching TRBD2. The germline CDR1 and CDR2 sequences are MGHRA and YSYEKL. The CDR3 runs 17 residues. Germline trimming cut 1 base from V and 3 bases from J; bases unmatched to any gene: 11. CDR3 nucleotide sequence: TGCGCCAGCAGCCAAGTAGAGACTAGCGATCACCTCTACGAGCAGTACTTC. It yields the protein CASSQVETSDHLYEQYF.

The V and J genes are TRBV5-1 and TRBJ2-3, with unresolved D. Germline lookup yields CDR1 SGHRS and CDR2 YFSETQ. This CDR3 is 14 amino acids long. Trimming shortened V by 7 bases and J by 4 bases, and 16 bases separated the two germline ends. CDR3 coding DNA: TGCGCCAGCGGGCATTCTAGAGGTGCAGATACGCAGTATTTT. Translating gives CASGHSRGADTQYF.

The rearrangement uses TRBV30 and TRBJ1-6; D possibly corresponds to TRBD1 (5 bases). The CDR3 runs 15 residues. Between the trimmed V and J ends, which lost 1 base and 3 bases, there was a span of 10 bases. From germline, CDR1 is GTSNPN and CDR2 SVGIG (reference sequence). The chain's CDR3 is CAWSGGPFYNSPLHF. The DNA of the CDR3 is TGTGCCTGGAGTGGGGGCCCCTTCTATAATTCACCCCTCCACTTT.

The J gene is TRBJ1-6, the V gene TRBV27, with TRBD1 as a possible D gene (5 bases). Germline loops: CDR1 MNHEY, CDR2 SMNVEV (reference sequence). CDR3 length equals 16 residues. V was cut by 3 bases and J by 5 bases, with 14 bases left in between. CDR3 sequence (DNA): TGTGCCAGCAGTTTGGGGGTGCGGGGGGATAATTCACCCCTCCACTTT. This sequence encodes CASSLGVRGDNSPLHF.

The CDR3: CASSPAGGTDTQYF. The CDR3 DNA reads as TGTGCCAGCAGTCCCGCGGGAGGGACAGATACGCAGTATTTT. This chain uses TRBV28 with TRBJ2-3, with 9 bases identical to TRBD2. Germline trimming cut 5 bases from V and 3 bases from J; bases unmatched to any gene: 3. The CDR3 extends over 14 amino acids. Germline loops: CDR1 MDHEN, CDR2 SYDVKM.

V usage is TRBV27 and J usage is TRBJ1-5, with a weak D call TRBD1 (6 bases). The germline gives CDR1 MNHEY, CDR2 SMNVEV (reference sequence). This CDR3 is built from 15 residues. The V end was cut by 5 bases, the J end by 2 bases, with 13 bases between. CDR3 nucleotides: TGTGCCAGCAGTCCCCAAAGGGGGGGCAATCAGCCCCAGCATTTT. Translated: CASSPQRGGNQPQHF.

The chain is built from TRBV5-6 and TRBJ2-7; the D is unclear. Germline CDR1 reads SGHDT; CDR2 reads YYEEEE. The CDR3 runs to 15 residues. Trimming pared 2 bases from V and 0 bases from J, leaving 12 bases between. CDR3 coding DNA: TGTGCCAGCAGCTTCGGGCCTTTTCCCTCCTACGAGCAGTACTTC. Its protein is CASSFGPFPSYEQYF. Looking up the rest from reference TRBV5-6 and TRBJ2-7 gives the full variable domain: DAGVTQSPTHLIKTRGQQVTLRCSPKSGHDTVSWYQQALGQGPQFIFQYYEEEERQRGNFPDRFSGHQFPNYSSELNVNALLLGDSALYLCASSFGPFPSYEQYFGPGTRLTVT.

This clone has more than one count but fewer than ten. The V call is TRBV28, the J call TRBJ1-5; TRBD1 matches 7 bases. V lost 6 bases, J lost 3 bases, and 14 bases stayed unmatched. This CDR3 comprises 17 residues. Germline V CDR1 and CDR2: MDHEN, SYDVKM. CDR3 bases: TGTGCCAGCAGACGCGAGGGGGCAGGGAGGGACAATCAGCCCCAGCATTTT. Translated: CASRREGAGRDNQPQHF.

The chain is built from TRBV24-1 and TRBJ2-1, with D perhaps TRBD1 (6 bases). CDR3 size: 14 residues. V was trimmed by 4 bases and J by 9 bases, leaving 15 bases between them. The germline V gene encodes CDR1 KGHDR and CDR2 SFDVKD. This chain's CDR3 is CATSDLGTIGEQFF. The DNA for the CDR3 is TGTGCCACCAGTGACTTGGGGACAATCGGTGAGCAGTTCTTC.

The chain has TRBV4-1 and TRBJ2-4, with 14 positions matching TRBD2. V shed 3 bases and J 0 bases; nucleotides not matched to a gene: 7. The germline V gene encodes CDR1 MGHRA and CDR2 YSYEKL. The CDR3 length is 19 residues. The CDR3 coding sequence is TGCGCCAGCAGCCAGGGTGGACTAGCGGGAGGATCAGCCAAAAACATTCAGTACTTC. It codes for CASSQGGLAGGSAKNIQYF.

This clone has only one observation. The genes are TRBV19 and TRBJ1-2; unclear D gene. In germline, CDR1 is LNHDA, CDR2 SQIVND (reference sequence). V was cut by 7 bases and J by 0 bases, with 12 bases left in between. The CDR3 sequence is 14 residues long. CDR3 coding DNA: TGTGCCAGTAATGAGGAACCCACTAACTATGGCTACACCTTC. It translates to CASNEEPTNYGYTF.

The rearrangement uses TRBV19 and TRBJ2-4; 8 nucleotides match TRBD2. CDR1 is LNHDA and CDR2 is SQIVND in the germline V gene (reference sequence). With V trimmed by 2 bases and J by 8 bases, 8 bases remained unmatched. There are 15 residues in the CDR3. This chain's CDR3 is CASSISGGAGDIQYF. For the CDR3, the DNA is TGTGCCAGTAGTATATCGGGGGGGGCCGGGGACATTCAGTACTTC.

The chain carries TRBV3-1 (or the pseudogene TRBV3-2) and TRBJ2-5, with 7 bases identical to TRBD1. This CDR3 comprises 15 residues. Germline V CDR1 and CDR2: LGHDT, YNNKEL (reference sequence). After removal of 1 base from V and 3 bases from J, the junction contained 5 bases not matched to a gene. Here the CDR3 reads CASSQVNRGEETQYF. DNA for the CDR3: TGTGCCAGCAGCCAAGTTAACAGGGGAGAAGAGACCCAGTACTTC.

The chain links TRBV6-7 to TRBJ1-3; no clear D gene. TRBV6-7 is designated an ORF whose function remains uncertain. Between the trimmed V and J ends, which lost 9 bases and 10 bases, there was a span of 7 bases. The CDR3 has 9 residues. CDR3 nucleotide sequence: TGTGCCAGGGGAGGGACCATATATTTT. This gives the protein CARGGTIYF.

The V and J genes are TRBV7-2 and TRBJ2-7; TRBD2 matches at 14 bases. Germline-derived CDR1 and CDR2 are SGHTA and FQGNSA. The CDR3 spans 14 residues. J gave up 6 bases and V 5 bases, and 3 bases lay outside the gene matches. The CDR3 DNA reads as TGTGCCAGCAGCCTAGGGACTAGCGGGAGCGAGCAGTACTTC. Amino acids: CASSLGTSGSEQYF.

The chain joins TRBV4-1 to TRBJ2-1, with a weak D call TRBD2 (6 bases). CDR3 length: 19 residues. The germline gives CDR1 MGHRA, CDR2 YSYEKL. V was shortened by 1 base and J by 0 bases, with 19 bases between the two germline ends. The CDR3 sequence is CASSQAVAGIRSSYNEQFF. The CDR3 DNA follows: TGCGCCAGCAGCCAAGCGGTGGCGGGGATTCGGAGCTCCTACAATGAGCAGTTCTTC.

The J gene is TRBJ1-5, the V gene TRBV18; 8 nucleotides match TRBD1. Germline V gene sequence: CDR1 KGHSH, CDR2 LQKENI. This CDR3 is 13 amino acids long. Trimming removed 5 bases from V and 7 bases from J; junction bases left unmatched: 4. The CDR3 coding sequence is TGTGCCAGCTCATCCGACAGGGGCCAGCCCCAGCATTTT. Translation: CASSSDRGQPQHF.

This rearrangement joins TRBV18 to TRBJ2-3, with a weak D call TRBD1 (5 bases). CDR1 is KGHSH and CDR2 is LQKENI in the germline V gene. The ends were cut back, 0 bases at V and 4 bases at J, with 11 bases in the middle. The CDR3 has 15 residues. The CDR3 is CASSPPSLGADTQYF. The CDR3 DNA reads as TGTGCCAGCTCACCACCGAGCCTAGGGGCAGATACGCAGTATTTT.

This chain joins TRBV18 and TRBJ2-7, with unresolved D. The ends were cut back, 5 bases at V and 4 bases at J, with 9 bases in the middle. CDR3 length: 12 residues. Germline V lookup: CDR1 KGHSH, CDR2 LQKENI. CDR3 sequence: CASSTTAYEQYF. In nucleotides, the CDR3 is TGTGCCAGCTCAACAACAGCTTACGAGCAGTACTTC.

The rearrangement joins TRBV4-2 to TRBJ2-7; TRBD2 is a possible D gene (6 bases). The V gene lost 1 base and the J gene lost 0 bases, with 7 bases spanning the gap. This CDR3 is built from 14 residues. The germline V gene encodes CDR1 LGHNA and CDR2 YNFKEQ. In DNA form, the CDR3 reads TGTGCCAGCAGCCAAGCGGGAGTCTCCTACGAGCAGTACTTC. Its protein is CASSQAGVSYEQYF.

CDR3 region: CASSPEAGPWNEQFF. CDR3 DNA: TGTGCCAGTAGCCCTGAGGCGGGACCCTGGAATGAGCAGTTCTTC. This chain uses TRBV19 with TRBJ2-1, with a tentative D call TRBD2 (6 bases). Germline V gene sequence: CDR1 LNHDA, CDR2 SQIVND (reference sequence). V lost 6 bases and J lost 7, with 19 bases in between. This CDR3 has 15 residues.